Listed below are T cell receptor beta chains from one sample, sequenced in a study of post-analysis software for immune sequencing data. TCRdb passed the PCR reads through MiXCR, listing each CDR3 protein once. The table shows hundreds of thousands of distinct CDR3 sequences, with roughly 38% occurring only once. Material for sequencing was blood. These TCRs come from a girl under 18 with multiple sclerosis. The CDR3 runs from the conserved cysteine through the conserved F or W. Each record gives: CDR3 DNA, CDR3 protein, clone size, J gene, D gene, V gene. The D gene is left open where the match is weak. Some rows have no size entry. The others give once, few or many, or a class for an expanded clone.

DNA: TGTGCCAGCGACGAAGGGGGGACTAGCTATGGCTACACCTTC; CDR3: CASDEGGTSYGYTF; size: few; J: TRBJ1-2; D: .; V: TRBV6-6
DNA: TGCAGTGCTACTCCACGCACAGATACGCAGTATTTT; CDR3: CSATPRTDTQYF; size: few; J: TRBJ2-3; D: .; V: TRBV20-1
DNA: TGTGCCAGCAGCTTTACGATTAGGACCGTTTCTGGGGCCAACGTCCTGACTTTC; CDR3: CASSFTIRTVSGANVLTF; size: few; J: TRBJ2-6; D: .; V: TRBV11-2
DNA: TGTGCCAGTGTTGAGGGGGGATGGGACAATGAGCAGTTCTTC; CDR3: CASVEGGWDNEQFF; size: .; J: TRBJ2-1; D: .; V: TRBV6-1
DNA: TGTGCCGGTCGGGGTTACACAGATACGCAGTATTTT; CDR3: CAGRGYTDTQYF; size: few; J: TRBJ2-3; D: .; V: TRBV6-6
DNA: TGTGCCAGCAGCTTCTTAGGACAGACTGAAGCTTTCTTT; CDR3: CASSFLGQTEAFF; size: few; J: TRBJ1-1; D: .; V: TRBV12-3/TRBV12-4
DNA: TGTACCAGCAGCCCCGGGACAGGGACGGCCGGGGAGCTGTTTTTT; CDR3: CTSSPGTGTAGELFF; size: .; J: TRBJ2-2; D: TRBD1; V: TRBV11-2
DNA: TGTGCCAGCACCGAACAGGGCGCATGGTATGGCTACACCTTC; CDR3: CASTEQGAWYGYTF; size: few; J: TRBJ1-2; D: .; V: TRBV12-3/TRBV12-4
DNA: TGTGCCAGCACCCTGGGGGCGGCCAACGTCCTGACTTTC; CDR3: CASTLGAANVLTF; size: .; J: TRBJ2-6; D: .; V: TRBV12-3/TRBV12-4
DNA: TGCGCCAGCAGCTTGGCCGAACTGACCTACAATGAGCAGTTCTTC; CDR3: CASSLAELTYNEQFF; size: .; J: TRBJ2-1; D: .; V: TRBV5-1
DNA: TGTGCCAGCACCTGGACAGGGGACACCAAAGAGACCCAGTACTTC; CDR3: CASTWTGDTKETQYF; size: .; J: TRBJ2-5; D: TRBD1; V: TRBV9
DNA: TGTGCCAGTTCGGGACGCCTAATCGGGACAGATACGCAGTATTTT; CDR3: CASSGRLIGTDTQYF; size: few; J: TRBJ2-3; D: .; V: TRBV27
DNA: TGTGCCAGTAGCCTCATGGGGCTAGCGGACAAAAAAAAGACCCAGTACTTC; CDR3: CASSLMGLADKKKTQYF; size: .; J: TRBJ2-5; D: TRBD2; V: TRBV3-1
DNA: TGTGCCACCAGGATGACAGGCACAGATACGCAGTATTTT; CDR3: CATRMTGTDTQYF; size: .; J: TRBJ2-3; D: .; V: TRBV24-1
DNA: TGCAGCGTTGAAGATCCCTTTCTGTTGGGAAGCTCCTACAATGAGCAGTTCTTC; CDR3: CSVEDPFLLGSSYNEQFF; size: .; J: TRBJ2-1; D: .; V: TRBV29-1
DNA: TGTGCCAGCAGTTTCGACTCTGGGACAGATACGCAGTATTTT; CDR3: CASSFDSGTDTQYF; size: .; J: TRBJ2-3; D: .; V: TRBV12-3/TRBV12-4
DNA: TGTGCCGCCTCCCCTGGGGATACGCAGTATTTT; CDR3: CAASPGDTQYF; size: .; J: TRBJ2-3; D: .; V: TRBV6-5
DNA: TGCAGTGCCCCCCCGTATAATTACAGCCACCGGGCCAAAAACATTCAGTACTTC; CDR3: CSAPPYNYSHRAKNIQYF; size: .; J: TRBJ2-4; D: .; V: TRBV20-1
DNA: TGCGCCAGCAGCCAAGAAGCGTTGGACAGTAAGACTCAGCCCCAGCATTTT; CDR3: CASSQEALDSKTQPQHF; size: .; J: TRBJ1-5; D: .; V: TRBV4-3
DNA: TGCAGTGCTAGGTCACAGTCTAACTATGGCTACACCTTC; CDR3: CSARSQSNYGYTF; size: few; J: TRBJ1-2; D: .; V: TRBV20-1
DNA: TGCGCCAGCAGCCAAGATGGGGGGACCTCTTACGAGCAGTACTTC; CDR3: CASSQDGGTSYEQYF; size: .; J: TRBJ2-7; D: .; V: TRBV4-3
DNA: TGTGCCACCAGCAGAGATCCCCCCCCTGGGGGCTATGGCTACACCTTC; CDR3: CATSRDPPPGGYGYTF; size: .; J: TRBJ1-2; D: .; V: TRBV15
DNA: TGTGCCAGCAGTGAAAGGGGGGGCTACACCTTC; CDR3: CASSERGGYTF; size: .; J: TRBJ1-2; D: .; V: TRBV6-1
DNA: TGTGCCAGCAGCCCCGGCGCGGCTAATGAAAAACTGTTTTTT; CDR3: CASSPGAANEKLFF; size: few; J: TRBJ1-4; D: .; V: TRBV7-9
DNA: TGTGCCACTGGACTAGCTGCTAACACCGGGGAGCTGTTTTTT; CDR3: CATGLAANTGELFF; size: .; J: TRBJ2-2; D: TRBD2; V: TRBV6-2/TRBV6-3
DNA: TGCACCAGCAGGACAGGGCGAGAGACCCAGTACTTC; CDR3: CTSRTGRETQYF; size: .; J: TRBJ2-5; D: TRBD1; V: TRBV5-1
DNA: TGCAGTGCTGGGGGACAGGGGGGGAATGAGCAGTTCTTC; CDR3: CSAGGQGGNEQFF; size: few; J: TRBJ2-1; D: TRBD1; V: TRBV20-1
DNA: TGCAGTGCTATTACAGGAGAGCATGAAAAACTGTTTTTT; CDR3: CSAITGEHEKLFF; size: few; J: TRBJ1-4; D: .; V: TRBV20-1
DNA: TGTGCCAGCACCCCCAAGAGGATTTTTAGCAATCAGCCCCAGCATTTT; CDR3: CASTPKRIFSNQPQHF; size: .; J: TRBJ1-5; D: .; V: TRBV6-2/TRBV6-3
DNA: TGTGCCAGCAGTTCCTTTGGGGACACCGGGGAGCTGTTTTTT; CDR3: CASSSFGDTGELFF; size: .; J: TRBJ2-2; D: .; V: TRBV28
DNA: TGTGCCACCAGCAGGGAAAGCGACTTCCAAGAGACCCAGTACTTC; CDR3: CATSRESDFQETQYF; size: few; J: TRBJ2-5; D: .; V: TRBV15
DNA: TGCAGCGCTAGGCCCAGGACTAGCACAGATACGCAGTATTTT; CDR3: CSARPRTSTDTQYF; size: .; J: TRBJ2-3; D: .; V: TRBV20-1
DNA: TGTGCCAGCAGCCTTCTCAGGGACCAAGAGACCCAGTACTTC; CDR3: CASSLLRDQETQYF; size: many; J: TRBJ2-5; D: .; V: TRBV7-2
DNA: TGTGCCAGCAGCCAAAATCCAGGGGGGGAGGAAGAGCAGTTCTTC; CDR3: CASSQNPGGEEEQFF; size: many; J: TRBJ2-1; D: .; V: TRBV4-2